This T cell receptor beta chain emerged from a study of PD-1 blockade in classical Hodgkin lymphoma. Each and every patient relapsed after autologous stem cell transplantation, and patients got differing brentuximab vedotin exposure. Measured with immunoSEQ multiplex PCR; TCRdb has only the in-frame clones, and not every one. This table has 20,000 to 30,000 clones, approximately 81% appearing once. This clone was observed a single time. The antigen remains undetermined. Study observations and caveats: CD4+ TCR diversity, unlike CD8+, climbed significantly by C4D1. The baseline diversity of complete responders showed similarity to that of newly diagnosed patients.

The CDR3 runs to 19 residues. Germline loops: CDR1 MGHRA, CDR2 YSYEKL. The sequenced sample was peripheral blood mononuclear cells (PBMCs), obtained before the second cycle of nivolumab. The clonotype originates from a human donor with classical Hodgkin lymphoma. V and J are TRBV4-1 and TRBJ2-5; 9 positions match TRBD2. The J call may be incorrect, as the DNA end agrees better with TRBJ2-7. DNA of the CDR3: TGCGCCAGCAGCCCCGAAGAAACCCCTAAGGCTAGCGGGATCGACGAGCAGTACTTC. This translates into CASSPEETPKASGIDEQYF.